Shown below are 5 T cell receptor beta chains from a single sample sequenced in a study of CD8+ T cells in alopecia areata. The treatment denotes: oral pan-JAK inhibitor, 5-10 mg twice daily. As the sequencing template, cDNA was produced by extracting RNA and reverse transcribing it. The assay was immunoSEQ multiplex PCR, and TCRdb's table has in-frame clones only and misses some. The sample includes around 180,000 clones, around 64% seen only once; the top ten take approximately 1.3%. The source material was CD4+ T cells sorted from blood, sampled around week 50, from a patient treated with tofacitinib. These receptors all come from a human donor with alopecia areata.

As concerns this clone: This CDR3 is also generated by other DNA sequences in the sample. CDR3 nucleotide sequence: TGCAGCGTTGACGGTACTGAAGCTTTCTTT. Translated, it gives CSVDGTEAFF. The chain employs TRBV29-1 and TRBJ1-1; D remains ambiguous. Germline loops: CDR1 SQVTM, CDR2 ANQGSEA. Trimming took off 3 bases at V and 5 bases at J, with 4 bases between the two ends. The CDR3 has 10 amino acids. The entire variable domain, with the rest obtained from reference TRBV29-1 and TRBJ1-1, is as follows: SAVISQKPSRDICQRGTSLTIQCQVDSQVTMMFWYRQQPGQSLTLIATANQGSEATYESGFVIDKFPISRPNLTFSTLTVSNMSPEDSSIYLCSVDGTEAFFGQGTRLTVV.

The chain carries TRBV29-1 and TRBJ1-6, with TRBD1 matching over 10 bases. CDR1 and CDR2 (germline): SQVTM, ANQGSEA. The V segment lost 5 bases and the J segment 10 bases; nucleotides outside the gene matches: 8. The CDR3 is made up of 14 amino acids. DNA of the CDR3: TGCAGCGTTAAAGTGGGACAGGGGAGCTCACCCCTCCACTTT. Its protein is CSVKVGQGSSPLHF. The whole variable domain, filled in from reference TRBV29-1 and TRBJ1-6, reads SAVISQKPSRDICQRGTSLTIQCQVDSQVTMMFWYRQQPGQSLTLIATANQGSEATYESGFVIDKFPISRPNLTFSTLTVSNMSPEDSSIYLCSVKVGQGSSPLHFGNGTRLTVT.

The CDR3 nucleotides read TGTGCCTGGACCACCTCAACCGGACTAGCGGGGGGGTACTCCTACAATGAGCAGTTCTTC. Translating it yields CAWTTSTGLAGGYSYNEQFF. This rearrangement joins TRBV30 to TRBJ2-1; 15 bases agree with TRBD2. After removal of 4 bases from V and 0 bases from J, the junction contained 13 bases not matched to a gene. Germline loops: CDR1 GTSNPN, CDR2 SVGIG (reference sequence). The CDR3 covers 20 residues.

The chain uses TRBV25-1 and TRBJ2-3, with TRBD1 identical over 7 bases. Germline V gives CDR1 MGHDK, CDR2 SYGVNS. The CDR3 is 16 residues long. With 5 bases clipped from V and 0 bases from J, the junction kept 8 bases outside the gene matches. The CDR3 region is CASSQRQGISTDTQYF. Written as DNA, the CDR3 is TGTGCCAGCAGTCAAAGACAGGGTATCAGCACAGATACGCAGTATTTT.

The rearrangement uses TRBV2 and TRBJ2-2; 11 nucleotides align to TRBD2. Germline V lookup: CDR1 SNHLY, CDR2 FYNNEI. J was trimmed by 8 bases and V by 4 bases; bases with no gene match: 6. The CDR3 consists of 15 residues. The DNA for the CDR3 is TGTGCCAGCAGTGCCCTAGCGGGGGGTCCTGGGGAGCTGTTTTTT. This codes for CASSALAGGPGELFF.